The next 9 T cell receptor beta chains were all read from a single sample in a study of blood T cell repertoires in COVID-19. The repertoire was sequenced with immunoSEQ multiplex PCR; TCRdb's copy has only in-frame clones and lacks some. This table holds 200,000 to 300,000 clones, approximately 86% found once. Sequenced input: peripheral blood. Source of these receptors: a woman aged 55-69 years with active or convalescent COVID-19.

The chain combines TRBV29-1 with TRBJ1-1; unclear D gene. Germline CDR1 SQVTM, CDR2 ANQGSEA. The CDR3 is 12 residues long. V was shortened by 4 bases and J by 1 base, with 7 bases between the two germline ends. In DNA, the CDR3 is TGCAGCGTTGTTCCCAAGAACACTGAAGCTTTCTTT. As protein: CSVVPKNTEAFF.

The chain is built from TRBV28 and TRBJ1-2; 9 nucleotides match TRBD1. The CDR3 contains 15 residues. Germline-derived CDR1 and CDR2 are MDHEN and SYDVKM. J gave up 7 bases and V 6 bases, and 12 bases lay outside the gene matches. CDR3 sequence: CASSQTGGNIGGYTF. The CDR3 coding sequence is TGTGCCAGCAGCCAGACAGGGGGTAATATAGGTGGCTACACCTTC.

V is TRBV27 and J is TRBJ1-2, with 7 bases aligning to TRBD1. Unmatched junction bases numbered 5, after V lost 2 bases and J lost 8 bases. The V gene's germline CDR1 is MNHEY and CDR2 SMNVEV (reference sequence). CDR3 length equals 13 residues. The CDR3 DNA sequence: TGTGCCAGCAGTTTACTGACAGGGTTCGGCTACACCTTC. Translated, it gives CASSLLTGFGYTF.

The CDR3 sequence: CASNNLANTGELFF. The CDR3 bases are TGTGCCAGCAATAATCTAGCGAACACCGGGGAGCTGTTTTTT. This chain joins TRBV2 and TRBJ2-2; D call uncertain. The CDR3 is 14 residues long. Germline V gives CDR1 SNHLY, CDR2 FYNNEI. V lost 7 bases and J lost 0, with 9 bases in between.

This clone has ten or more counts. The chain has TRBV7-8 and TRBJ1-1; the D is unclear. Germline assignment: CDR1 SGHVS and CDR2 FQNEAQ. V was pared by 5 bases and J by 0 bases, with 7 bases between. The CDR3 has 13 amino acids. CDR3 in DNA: TGTGCCAGCAGCGCTTACTTGAACACTGAAGCTTTCTTT. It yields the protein CASSAYLNTEAFF.

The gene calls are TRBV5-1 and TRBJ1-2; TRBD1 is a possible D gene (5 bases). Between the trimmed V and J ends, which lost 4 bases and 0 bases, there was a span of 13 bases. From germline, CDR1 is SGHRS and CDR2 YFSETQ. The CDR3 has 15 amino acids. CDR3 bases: TGCGCCAGCAGCACCAGCGGGGCCTCTAACTATGGCTACACCTTC. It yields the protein CASSTSGASNYGYTF. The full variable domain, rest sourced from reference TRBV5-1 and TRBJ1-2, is KAGVTQTPRYLIKTRGQQVTLSCSPISGHRSVSWYQQTPGQGLQFLFEYFSETQRNKGNFPGRFSGRQFSNSRSEMNVSTLELGDSALYLCASSTSGASNYGYTFGSGTRLTVV.

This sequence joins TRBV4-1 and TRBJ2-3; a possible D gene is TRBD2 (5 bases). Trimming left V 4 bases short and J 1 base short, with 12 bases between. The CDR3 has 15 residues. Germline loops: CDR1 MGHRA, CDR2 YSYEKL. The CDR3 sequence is CASSRGSEGTDTQYF. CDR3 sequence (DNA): TGCGCCAGCAGCCGAGGGAGTGAGGGCACAGATACGCAGTATTTT.

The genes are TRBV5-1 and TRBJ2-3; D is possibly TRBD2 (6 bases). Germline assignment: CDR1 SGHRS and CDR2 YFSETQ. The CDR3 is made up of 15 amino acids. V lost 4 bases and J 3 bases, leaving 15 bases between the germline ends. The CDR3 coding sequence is TGCGCCAGCAGCCACGGAGGGTCGGTTACAGATACGCAGTATTTT. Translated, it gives CASSHGGSVTDTQYF.

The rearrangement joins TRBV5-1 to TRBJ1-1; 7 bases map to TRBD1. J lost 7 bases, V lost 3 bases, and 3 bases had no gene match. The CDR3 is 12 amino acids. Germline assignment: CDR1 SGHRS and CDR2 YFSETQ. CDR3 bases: TGCGCCAGCAGCTCAGGGGGTAGTGAAGCTTTCTTT. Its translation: CASSSGGSEAFF.